This T cell receptor (beta chain) was identified in a study of Ad26.COV2.S vaccination and SARS-CoV-2 variants (dated by TCRdb to the early 2020s). For the study in its entirety: Vaccine-arm donors came from COV1001, a multicentre, randomized, double-blind, placebo-controlled phase I-IIa trial of Ad26.COV2.S in healthy adults. Sequencing of the TCRbeta repertoire served to evaluate the specificity and breadth of SARS-CoV-2-reactive T cell receptors following Ad26.COV2.S vaccination. Ad26.COV2.S was administered intramuscularly at 5 x 10^10 or 1 x 10^11 viral particles, either as a single shot or as two shots given 56 days apart. A total of roughly 30 samples were included in the TCR-sequenced set, comprising 19 Ad26.COV2.S vaccine recipients, 5 placebo recipients and 8 SARS-CoV-2 convalescent individuals. Participants in the trial were split at random into five groups of five each, receiving low-dose or high-dose Ad26.COV2.S once or twice, or else placebo on both occasions. Blinding of investigators to trial group allocation was maintained during experiments and outcome assessment. What the authors observed across the whole study: Substantial breadth of spike-specific CD8+ and CD4+ T cell responses was reported after vaccination. The study lacked the statistical power to compare responses across vaccine doses or regimens. The authors noted that total T cell responses may have been underestimated by the TCR breadth and depth analyses. Ad26.COV2.S recipients had higher spike-specific TCR breadth than placebo recipients (P = 0.0014). Non-spike TCR breadth was comparable between vaccine and placebo recipients, consistent with the vaccine containing only spike.

This clone was seen only a few times. The clone's antigen remains unknown. Base-call qualities are not available, and no considerably larger clone is one nucleotide away. At the junction V is shortened by 0 bases and J by 10 bases; bases outside the gene matches: 21. From a lookup of the germline V gene, CDR1 and CDR2 are SGDLS and YYNGEE. The CDR3 runs 20 amino acids, cysteine and phenylalanine included. Of the read, only the CDR3 DNA is kept; its 60 bases are in frame from base 1. Read against the paper, the sample's treatment or condition label means: some 19 received Ad26.COV2.S at low or high dose, single or two shots; about 5 received placebo; per-sample allocation not given. Repertoires of vaccine and placebo recipients were sequenced from samples collected on day 63 after the first injection. Between 29 July and 7 August 2020, Cohort 1b enrolled 25 adults aged 18-55 years at one site in Boston, USA. Ad26.COV2.S consisted of a replication-incompetent adenovirus type 26 vector by which a prefusion-stabilized SARS-CoV-2 spike protein from the original Wuhan strain was expressed.

The immunoSEQ Assay was the method used to sequence TCRbeta CDR3 regions. After extraction, genomic DNA underwent amplification by bias-controlled multiplex PCR, followed by high-throughput sequencing. In the source study's methods: Collapsing and filtering of sequences were performed to quantify the absolute abundance of each unique TCRbeta CDR3 region. Usable DNA was measured by amplifying reference genes present in all nucleated cells, and TCRbeta template counts were normalized to that usable DNA to estimate T cell fraction. Repertoire TCRs were annotated as SARS-CoV-2-specific when V gene, CDR3 amino acid sequence and J gene were exactly matched to a known reactive TCR set. The reference SARS-CoV-2 TCR set came from MIRA and was filtered for enrichment in COVID-19-positive ImmuneCODE repertoires, removing public or cross-reactive TCRs. Using the MIRA antigens, annotated TCRs were further analysed by specific ORF or by position within an ORF. Breadth was defined as the number of annotated unique rearrangements divided by the total number of unique productive rearrangements, and depth was defined as the summed frequency of the annotated unique rearrangements. Two-sided Wilcoxon rank-sum tests were applied when comparing TCR breadth between groups. TCRdb took over this immuneACCESS table, retaining in-frame rearrangements with V and J assigned. Such tables are incomplete; in checked studies, under half of the missing clones stem from an unresolved V gene, and the remainder is unexplained. Clone size and the V and J calls come from that table; the DNA yielded D and trimming. Counted in this sample were over 350,000 clones; roughly nine tenths of them appeared once. Of the sample, 3.5% falls within the top ten clones.

Sequencing used peripheral blood, obtained in a trial of Ad26.COV2.S vaccine versus placebo. This clonotype was sampled from a person aged 18-60 years who received the Ad26.COV2.S COVID-19 vaccine or a placebo. The rearrangement combines TRBV9 with TRBJ2-1, with 11 junctional bases fitting TRBD2. The CDR3 here reads CASSVAEKGLAGGSPWEQFF. The DNA reads as follows: TGTGCCAGCAGCGTAGCAGAGAAGGGGCTAGCGGGGGGCTCCCCATGGGAGCAGTTCTTC.